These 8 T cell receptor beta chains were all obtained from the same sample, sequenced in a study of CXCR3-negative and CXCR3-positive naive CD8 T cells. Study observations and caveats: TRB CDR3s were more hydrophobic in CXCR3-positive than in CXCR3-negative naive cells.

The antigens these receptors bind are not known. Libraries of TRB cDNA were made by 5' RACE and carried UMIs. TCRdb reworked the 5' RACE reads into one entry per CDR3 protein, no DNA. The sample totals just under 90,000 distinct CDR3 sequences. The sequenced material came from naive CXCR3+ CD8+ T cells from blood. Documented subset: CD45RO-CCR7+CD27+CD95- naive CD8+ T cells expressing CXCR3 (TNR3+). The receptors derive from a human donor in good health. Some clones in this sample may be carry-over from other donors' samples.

This CDR3 is CSASLYRRSGTGELFF. The chain links TRBV20-1 to TRBJ2-2. There are 16 residues in the CDR3. Germline V CDR1 and CDR2: DFQATT, SNEGSKA (reference sequence).

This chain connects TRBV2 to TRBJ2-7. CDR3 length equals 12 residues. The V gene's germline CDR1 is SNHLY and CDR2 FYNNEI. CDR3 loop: CASSAWNYEQYF.

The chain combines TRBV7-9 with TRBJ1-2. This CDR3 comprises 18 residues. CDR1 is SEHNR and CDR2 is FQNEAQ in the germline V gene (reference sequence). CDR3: CASSFNYGTATANYGYTF.

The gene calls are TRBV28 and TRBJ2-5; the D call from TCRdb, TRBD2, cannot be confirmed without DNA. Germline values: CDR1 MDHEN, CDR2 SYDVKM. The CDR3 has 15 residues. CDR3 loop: CASSLAGGPPETQYF. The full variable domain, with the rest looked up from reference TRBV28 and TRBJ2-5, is DVKVTQSSRYLVKRTGEKVFLECVQDMDHENMFWYRQDPGLGLRLIYFSYDVKMKEKGDIPEGYSVSREKKERFSLILESASTNQTSMYLCASSLAGGPPETQYFGPGTRLLVL.

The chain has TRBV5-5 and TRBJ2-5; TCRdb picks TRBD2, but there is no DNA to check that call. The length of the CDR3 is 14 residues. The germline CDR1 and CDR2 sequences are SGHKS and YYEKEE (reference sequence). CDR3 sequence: CASSFWDLQETQYF.

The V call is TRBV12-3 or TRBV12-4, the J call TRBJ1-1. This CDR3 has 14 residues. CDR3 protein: CASSFKAYKAEAFF.

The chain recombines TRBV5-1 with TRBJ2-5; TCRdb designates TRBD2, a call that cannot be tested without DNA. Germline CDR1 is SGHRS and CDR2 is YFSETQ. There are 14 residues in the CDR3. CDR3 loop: CASTFGGAGETQYF.

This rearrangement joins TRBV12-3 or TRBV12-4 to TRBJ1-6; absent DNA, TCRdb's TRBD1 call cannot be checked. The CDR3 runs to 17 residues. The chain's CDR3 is CASSLGGQGTWGSPLHF.